This TCR beta chain was captured by sequencing in a study of blood T cell repertoires in COVID-19 (dated by TCRdb to 2020 to 2021). The study in broad terms: The collaborator samples originated in the United States, Italy and Spain and spanned the acute and convalescent phases of COVID-19. The material from the prospective study consisted of cDNA or gDNA derived from T cells, B-cell-depleted T cells, or PBMCs. Deeply sampled blood TCRbeta repertoires from subjects exposed to, actively infected with, or recovered from COVID-19 were included in the dataset. The repertoires were made available in a free public database intended to serve as a resource for research on the immune response to SARS-CoV-2. Samples were obtained from the ongoing ImmuneRACE study (first 160 participants) and from roughly 1,300 subjects provided by 6 global collaborators. A de-identified subject ID, COVID-19 status, age in years and sex were almost always included in the sample metadata. Where available, HLA class I and class II types were taken from metadata supplied by the sample provider and were not determined by assay-based typing. Overall results and qualifications from the work: The amount of clinical and demographic metadata varied by source and participant and was provided uncurated.

The immunoSEQ Assay, a bias-controlled multiplex PCR, was used to amplify TCRbeta CDR3 regions from genomic DNA. Per the source publication's procedure: Nucleated cell counts per sample were estimated from amplification of reference gene primers within the assay. To quantify the absolute abundance of each unique TCRbeta CDR3 rearrangement, sequence reads were collapsed and filtered. Productive Simpson clonality was computed per sample as the square root of Simpson's diversity index over productive rearrangements. TCRdb limited this immuneACCESS table to in-frame rearrangements with V and J called. A share of clones is missing; checked studies link under half to unresolved V genes, and the rest is unexplained. V, J and clone size are taken as reported in that table, and D and trimming were inferred from the DNA itself. A total of roughly 280,000 clones appear in this sample, about 88% of them only once. Roughly 4.9% of the sample is taken by the ten largest.

At one collaborating source in Seattle, patients were enrolled during active infection and were followed longitudinally through the course of disease. Collaborating institutions collected whole blood in K2EDTA tubes following their own protocols. For TCRbeta analysis, collaborators shipped samples as frozen whole blood, isolated PBMCs, or DNA extracted from either of those sample types. Details on this clone: Its binding antigen is unknown. The record has no base qualities; no much larger clone is one base away.

Its CDR3 holds 11 amino acids, cysteine through phenylalanine. The only DNA kept is the CDR3, 33 bases in frame from the first base. V is shortened by 6 bases, J by 8 bases, and the region joining them spans 10 bases. The germline V gene yields SNHLY for CDR1 and FYNNEI for CDR2. The specimen sequenced was peripheral blood. The chain joins TRBV2 to TRBJ1-2; the D gene remains uncertain. This sequence originates from a woman in her fifties or sixties with COVID-19, enrolled during active disease. CDR3 loop: CASRETPGYTF. The nucleotides are TGTGCCAGCAGGGAGACGCCAGGCTACACCTTC.